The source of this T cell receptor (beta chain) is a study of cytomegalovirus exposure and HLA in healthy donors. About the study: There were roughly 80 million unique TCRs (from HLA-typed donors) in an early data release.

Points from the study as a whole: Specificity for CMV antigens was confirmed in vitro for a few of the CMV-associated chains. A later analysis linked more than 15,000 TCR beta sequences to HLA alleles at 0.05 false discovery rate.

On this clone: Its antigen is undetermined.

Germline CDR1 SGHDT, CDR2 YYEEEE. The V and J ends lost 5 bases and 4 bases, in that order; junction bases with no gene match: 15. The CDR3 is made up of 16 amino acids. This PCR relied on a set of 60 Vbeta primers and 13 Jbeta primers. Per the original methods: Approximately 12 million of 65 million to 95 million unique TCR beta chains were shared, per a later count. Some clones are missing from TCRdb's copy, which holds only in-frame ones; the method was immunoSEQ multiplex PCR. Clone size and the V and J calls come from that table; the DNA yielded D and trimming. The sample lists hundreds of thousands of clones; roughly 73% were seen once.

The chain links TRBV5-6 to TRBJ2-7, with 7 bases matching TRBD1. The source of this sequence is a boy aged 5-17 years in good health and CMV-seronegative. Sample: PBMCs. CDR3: CASRHSTQGEWYEQYF. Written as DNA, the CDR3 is TGTGCCAGCAGGCACAGCACCCAGGGGGAGTGGTACGAGCAGTACTTC.